This T cell receptor (beta chain) came from a study of regulatory T cells in long-lasting Graves disease. The wider study: Newly diagnosed Graves' patients had taken antithyroid drugs under 3 months.

With iRepertoire HTBI primers and Arm-PCR of CDR3 regions, TCR beta libraries were built. TCRdb reanalysed the multiplex PCR reads using MiXCR and keeps one entry per CDR3 protein. The sample has approximately 400,000 distinct CDR3 sequences, 14% to 15% seen once. Specified time point: newly diagnosed GD, antithyroid drugs for less than 3 months. From RNA extracted from PBMCs, the TCR library was made. Study-wide findings and caveats: Persistent cases favored TRBV28, TRBJ1-2 and TRBJ2-5.

CDR3 length: 13 residues. Germline V gene lookup returns CDR1 MNHEY and CDR2 SVGEGT. V lost 5 bases, J lost 11 bases, and 16 bases lay in between. This clonotype was observed a handful of times. Antigen specificity is unknown. The same sample was also studied in work on T cells in Graves' hyperthyroidism and ophthalmopathy. That study reports: Stable disease denoted Graves' hyperthyroidism without ophthalmopathy progression within 18 months. Hyperthyroidism patients were newly diagnosed, had disease duration under 2 months, and were aged 18 to 65 years.

Sample: peripheral blood mononuclear cells (PBMCs), taken at new diagnosis, from a patient treated with antithyroid drugs. The TCR comes from a woman in her twenties or thirties with Graves disease. The V call is TRBV6-2 or TRBV6-3, the J call TRBJ2-1; D is perhaps TRBD2 (6 bases). The CDR3 region is CASSDRDSLKQFF. The CDR3 bases are TGTGCCAGCAGTGACCGGGACTCACTAAAGCAGTTCTTC.